Sequencing of this T cell receptor beta chain was carried out in a study of T cells expressing NK-cell markers. This CDR3 contains 15 residues. Germline lookup yields CDR1 SQVTM and CDR2 ANQGSEA. Using the 5' RACE reads, TCRdb records one entry per CDR3 protein without DNA. In total, the table holds about 260,000 distinct CDR3 sequences. The genes are TRBV29-1 and TRBJ2-3; without DNA, the TCRdb call of TRBD1 cannot be checked. This clonotype was obtained from a woman between 18 and 70 years old in good health. Specimen: blood T cells: a sorted CD56 or NKG2C T cell subset, CD4+ or CD8+ T cells, or bulk PBMC T cells (not recorded which). CDR3 protein: CSVSQGLSGSDTQYF.